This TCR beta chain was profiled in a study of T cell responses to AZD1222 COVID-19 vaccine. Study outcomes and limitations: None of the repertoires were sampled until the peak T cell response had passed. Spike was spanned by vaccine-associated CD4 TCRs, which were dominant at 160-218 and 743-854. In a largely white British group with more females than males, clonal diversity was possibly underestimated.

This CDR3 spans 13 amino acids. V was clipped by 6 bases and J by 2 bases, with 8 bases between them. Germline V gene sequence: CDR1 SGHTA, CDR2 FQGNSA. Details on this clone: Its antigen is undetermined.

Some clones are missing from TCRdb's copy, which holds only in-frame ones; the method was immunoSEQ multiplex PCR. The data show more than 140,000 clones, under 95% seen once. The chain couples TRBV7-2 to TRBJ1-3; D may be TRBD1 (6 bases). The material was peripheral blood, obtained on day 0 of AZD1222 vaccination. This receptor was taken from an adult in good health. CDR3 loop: CASSRTAGNTIYF. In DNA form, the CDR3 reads TGTGCCAGCAGTCGGACAGCTGGAAACACCATATATTTT.